These T cell receptor beta chains were read from a single sample in a study of T cells in Graves' hyperthyroidism and ophthalmopathy. TCRdb re-analysed the multiplex PCR reads in MiXCR, keeping a single row per CDR3 protein. The data show about 520,000 distinct CDR3 sequences, around 22% seen once. What was sequenced was blood. The receptors originated from a woman in her 30s with Graves' ophthalmopathy. Both conserved end residues are part of each CDR3. A D gene is named only where the DNA matches it firmly. Expanded clones are given a class, and other clones once, few, many or no size at all.

J gene,D gene,clone size,V gene,CDR3 protein,CDR3 DNA
TRBJ1-3,.,.,TRBV12-3/TRBV12-4,CASSLVSGTSGNTIYF,TGTGCCAGCAGTTTAGTGTCAGGGACGTCTGGAAACACCATATATTTT
TRBJ2-2,TRBD2,.,TRBV7-3,CASSPKRGSGELFF,TGTGCCAGCAGCCCAAAGCGGGGATCCGGGGAGCTGTTTTTT
TRBJ1-2,.,.,TRBV3-1,CASSQDLPAGNYGYTF,TGTGCCAGCAGCCAAGATTTGCCCGCGGGGAACTATGGCTACACCTTC
TRBJ2-2,.,once,TRBV9,CASSADAGELFF,TGTGCCAGCAGCGCCGATGCCGGGGAGCTGTTTTTT
TRBJ2-7,.,few,TRBV25-1,CASSERRAKPYEQYF,TGTGCCAGCAGTGAAAGAAGAGCGAAGCCCTACGAGCAGTACTTC
TRBJ1-2,TRBD1,many,TRBV27,CASRMTGVGYIVGYTF,TGTGCCAGCAGGATGACAGGGGTTGGCTACATCGTTGGCTACACCTTC
TRBJ2-5,TRBD2,many,TRBV7-8,CASTLNAGGEETQYF,TGTGCCAGCACCCTGAACGCGGGGGGGGAAGAGACCCAGTACTTC
TRBJ2-3,TRBD1,many,TRBV6-1,CASNRQGPSTDTQYF,TGTGCCAGCAACCGACAGGGGCCTAGCACAGATACGCAGTATTTT
TRBJ1-1,.,many,TRBV20-1,CSAGGGRTEAFF,TGCAGTGCTGGGGGAGGGCGAACTGAAGCTTTCTTT
TRBJ2-7,TRBD1,many,TRBV2,CARGGQGYEQYF,TGTGCCAGAGGGGGACAGGGCTACGAGCAGTACTTC
TRBJ1-1,TRBD1,few,TRBV28,CASSFWRTGGPEAFF,TGTGCCAGCAGTTTCTGGAGGACAGGGGGACCAGAAGCTTTCTTT
TRBJ2-1,TRBD1,few,TRBV5-1,CASSLSGQGYNEQFF,TGCGCCAGCAGCTTGTCGGGACAGGGATACAATGAGCAGTTCTTC
TRBJ1-2,.,many,TRBV6-5,CASRGWWMARYGYTF,TGTGCCAGCCGGGGGTGGTGGATGGCCAGATATGGCTACACCTTC
TRBJ2-7,TRBD1,many,TRBV12-3/TRBV12-4,CASRETGLSSYEQYF,TGTGCCAGCAGGGAGACAGGGCTTAGCTCCTACGAGCAGTACTTC
TRBJ1-2,.,.,TRBV27,CASSSRGPPYGYTF,TGTGCCAGCAGTTCCCGGGGGCCTCCCTATGGCTACACCTTC
TRBJ2-5,TRBD1,.,TRBV30,CAWTRTGGTETQYF,TGTGCCTGGACCCGGACAGGGGGCACAGAGACCCAGTACTTC
TRBJ1-1,.,many,TRBV6-5,CASSYGGRENTEAFF,TGTGCCAGCAGTTACGGCGGAAGGGAGAACACTGAAGCTTTCTTT
TRBJ2-4,.,.,TRBV12-3/TRBV12-4,CASSSLAGFKNIQYF,TGTGCCAGCAGTTCTTTAGCCGGATTCAAAAACATTCAGTACTTC
TRBJ1-2,.,.,TRBV5-1,CASSLSPGGYTF,TGCGCCAGCAGCTTGTCCCCAGGGGGCTACACCTTC
TRBJ1-5,.,.,TRBV12-3/TRBV12-4,CASREISGSPQHF,TGTGCCAGCAGAGAAATATCAGGGTCACCCCAGCATTTT
TRBJ2-7,TRBD2,.,TRBV27,CASSLSASGKAYEQYF,TGTGCCAGCAGTTTATCGGCTAGCGGTAAGGCCTACGAGCAGTACTTC
TRBJ2-5,TRBD2,.,TRBV6-1,CASRLSGGQETQYF,TGTGCCAGCAGGCTAAGCGGGGGCCAAGAGACCCAGTACTTC
TRBJ1-1,.,many,TRBV7-2,CASSPKGGREAFF,TGTGCCAGCAGCCCCAAAGGGGGACGGGAAGCTTTCTTT
TRBJ1-2,.,many,TRBV6-1,CASSEGRSYGYTF,TGTGCCAGCAGTGAAGGACGGTCCTATGGCTACACCTTC
TRBJ2-7,TRBD1,many,TRBV6-1,CAAKTRTGISYEQYF,TGTGCCGCAAAAACAAGGACAGGGATCTCCTACGAGCAGTACTTC
TRBJ1-1,.,few,TRBV12-3/TRBV12-4,CASRLPNTEAFF,TGTGCCAGCAGATTACCGAACACTGAAGCTTTCTTT
TRBJ1-2,.,many,TRBV7-8,CASSLRTEHYGYTF,TGTGCCAGCAGCTTACGAACAGAGCACTATGGCTACACCTTC
TRBJ2-7,TRBD2,many,TRBV7-9,CASSPRSSGSYEQYF,TGTGCCAGCAGCCCGAGGTCTAGCGGCTCCTACGAGCAGTACTTC
TRBJ2-2,.,.,TRBV9,CASSGYNLGTGELFF,TGTGCCAGCAGCGGATACAACTTAGGAACCGGGGAGCTGTTTTTT
TRBJ1-5,.,.,TRBV2,CASSEALWGRNQPQHF,TGTGCCAGCAGTGAAGCGCTTTGGGGGCGGAATCAGCCCCAGCATTTT
TRBJ1-6,.,.,TRBV20-1,CSARETGYNSPLHF,TGCAGTGCTAGAGAGACAGGCTATAATTCACCCCTCCACTTT
TRBJ2-5,.,.,TRBV29-1,CSVVIQNQETQYF,TGCAGCGTTGTGATACAGAACCAAGAGACCCAGTACTTC
TRBJ1-5,.,.,TRBV6-1,CASDSRGGNQPQHF,TGTGCCAGCGACTCAAGAGGGGGCAATCAGCCCCAGCATTTT
TRBJ2-5,.,many,TRBV9,CASSVWPEPLQETQYF,TGTGCCAGCAGCGTATGGCCGGAACCCCTTCAAGAGACCCAGTACTTC
TRBJ2-5,.,.,TRBV24-1,CATSDPTHLGSPETQYF,TGTGCCACCAGTGACCCCACCCACCTGGGATCCCCCGAGACCCAGTACTTC
TRBJ2-7,TRBD1,.,TRBV27,CASSSKGAGSYEQYF,TGTGCCAGCAGTTCGAAGGGGGCTGGTTCCTACGAGCAGTACTTC
TRBJ2-7,.,many,TRBV29-1,CSVDVGGMGYEQYF,TGCAGCGTTGACGTGGGGGGTATGGGCTACGAGCAGTACTTC
TRBJ2-7,TRBD1,few,TRBV12-3/TRBV12-4,CASSLEGTGDEQYF,TGTGCCAGCAGTTTAGAAGGGACAGGGGACGAGCAGTACTTC
TRBJ1-2,TRBD1,.,TRBV4-1,CASSPSDRQGFYGYTF,TGCGCCAGCAGCCCTTCTGACCGACAGGGTTTCTATGGCTACACCTTC
TRBJ2-7,TRBD1,many,TRBV11-3,CASSPNEVGTGIQEQYF,TGTGCCAGCAGCCCTAATGAGGTCGGGACAGGGATTCAAGAGCAGTACTTC
TRBJ1-1,.,few,TRBV12-3/TRBV12-4,CASSTVGDRNTEAFF,TGTGCCAGCAGTACCGTCGGGGACCGGAACACTGAAGCTTTCTTT
TRBJ1-1,.,many,TRBV6-5,CASRQLGGVDTEAFF,TGTGCCAGCCGGCAATTGGGAGGGGTGGACACTGAAGCTTTCTTT
TRBJ2-2,.,many,TRBV6-2/TRBV6-3,CASSYSNRAVNTGELFF,TGTGCCAGCAGTTACTCGAATAGGGCCGTGAACACCGGGGAGCTGTTTTTT
TRBJ1-5,.,.,TRBV12-3/TRBV12-4,CASVYGRNQPQHF,TGTGCCAGCGTTTATGGCCGTAATCAGCCCCAGCATTTT
TRBJ1-1,.,many,TRBV27,CASSFEGDTEAFF,TGTGCCAGCAGTTTCGAGGGAGACACTGAAGCTTTCTTT
TRBJ1-5,TRBD1,few,TRBV6-1,CVSSERTGRNQPQHF,TGTGTCAGCAGTGAAAGGACAGGTAGAAATCAGCCCCAGCATTTT
TRBJ2-7,TRBD1,once,TRBV13,CASSKQGRSSYEQYF,TGTGCCAGCAGCAAACAGGGGCGTAGCTCCTACGAGCAGTACTTC